This is a list of T cell receptor beta chains from one sample in a study of T cells in Graves' hyperthyroidism and ophthalmopathy. From the multiplex PCR reads, TCRdb called clonotypes with MiXCR, one entry per CDR3 protein. The table has approximately 600,000 distinct CDR3 sequences, over 12% seen once. Sample: blood. These receptors all stem from a woman between 40 and 55 years old with Graves' ophthalmopathy. Each CDR3 is given with its conserved first and last residue. Each record gives: clone size, V gene, J gene, D gene, CDR3 protein, CDR3 DNA. A D gene is named only where the DNA matches it firmly. Clone size is shown for a subset of rows, as once, few, many or a class of expanded clone.

>many|TRBV15|TRBJ1-1|-
CATSRVGGTEAFF
TGTGCCACCAGCAGAGTGGGTGGCACTGAAGCTTTCTTT
>-|TRBV4-1|TRBJ2-5|-
CASSLRGIQETQYF
TGCGCCAGCAGCCTCCGAGGGATCCAAGAGACCCAGTACTTC
>-|TRBV20-1|TRBJ2-6|-
CSASDKYRSGANVLTF
TGCAGTGCTTCGGACAAATACCGCTCTGGGGCCAACGTCCTGACTTTC
>-|TRBV28|TRBJ2-7|TRBD1
CASSWETGTGGDEQYF
TGTGCCAGCAGCTGGGAAACCGGGACAGGGGGCGACGAGCAGTACTTC
>many|TRBV11-2|TRBJ1-1|TRBD1
CASSLDQGASMNTEAFF
TGTGCCAGCAGCTTAGACCAGGGGGCTTCGATGAACACTGAAGCTTTCTTT
>many|TRBV27|TRBJ2-7|TRBD1
CASWDRISDEQYF
TGTGCCAGTTGGGACAGGATCTCAGATGAGCAGTACTTC
>many|TRBV28|TRBJ1-5|TRBD1
CASTDAQGAGNQPQHF
TGTGCCAGCACTGACGCCCAGGGGGCGGGCAATCAGCCCCAGCATTTT
>-|TRBV7-2|TRBJ2-7|-
CASSPLGGSGYEQYF
TGTGCCAGCAGCCCACTTGGGGGTAGCGGATACGAGCAGTACTTC
>-|TRBV30|TRBJ1-1|-
CAWSVKLNTEAFF
TGTGCCTGGAGTGTGAAACTGAACACTGAAGCTTTCTTT
>-|TRBV11-3|TRBJ1-1|-
CASSLGGQAEAFF
TGTGCCAGCAGCTTAGGGGGTCAGGCTGAAGCTTTCTTT
>many|TRBV19|TRBJ1-1|TRBD1
CASSIWGQRSRNTEAFF
TGTGCCAGTAGTATTTGGGGACAGAGGTCCCGTAACACTGAAGCTTTCTTT
>many|TRBV12-3/TRBV12-4|TRBJ1-5|-
CASTLTGSNQPQHF
TGTGCCAGCACCTTGACCGGTAGCAATCAGCCCCAGCATTTT
>many|TRBV4-3|TRBJ1-1|TRBD1
CASSQDLGTAGRDTEAFF
TGCGCCAGCAGCCAAGACTTGGGGACAGCGGGGAGGGACACTGAAGCTTTCTTT
>many|TRBV12-3/TRBV12-4|TRBJ2-7|TRBD2
CASSDSGEGSYEQYF
TGTGCCAGCAGTGATAGCGGGGAGGGATCCTACGAGCAGTACTTC
>many|TRBV6-1|TRBJ2-7|TRBD1
CASKSQIGGIYEQYF
TGTGCCAGCAAATCGCAAATAGGGGGCATCTACGAGCAGTACTTC
>-|TRBV20-1|TRBJ1-1|TRBD1
CSARDGQANTEAFF
TGCAGTGCTAGGGATGGACAGGCGAACACTGAAGCTTTCTTT
>once|TRBV27|TRBJ1-1|-
CASSPSLRNTEAFF
TGTGCCAGCAGTCCCTCTCTCCGGAACACTGAAGCTTTCTTT
>many|TRBV12-3/TRBV12-4|TRBJ2-5|-
CASSFSGIQETQYF
TGTGCCAGCAGTTTTAGCGGCATACAAGAGACCCAGTACTTC
>many|TRBV29-1|TRBJ2-7|-
CSVAGPYEQYF
TGCAGCGTTGCCGGACCCTACGAGCAGTACTTC
>many|TRBV11-3|TRBJ2-5|-
CASSLDPNKQTQYF
TGTGCCAGCAGCTTAGATCCTAACAAACAAACCCAGTACTTC
>many|TRBV6-2/TRBV6-3|TRBJ2-5|-
CASSYSTSQETQYF
TGTGCCAGCAGTTACTCGACCAGTCAAGAGACCCAGTACTTC
>many|TRBV19|TRBJ2-5|-
CASSIFDSQETQYF
TGTGCCAGTAGTATTTTCGACAGCCAAGAGACCCAGTACTTC
>-|TRBV11-3|TRBJ2-7|-
CASSLGGPDPCEQYF
TGTGCCAGCAGCTTAGGTGGGCCAGACCCCTGCGAGCAGTACTTC
>many|TRBV6-1|TRBJ1-2|TRBD1
CASSKQGAGYGYTF
TGTGCCAGCAGCAAACAGGGGGCGGGCTATGGCTACACCTTC
>many|TRBV6-5|TRBJ1-1|-
CASSSRALNTEAFF
TGTGCCAGCAGTTCCAGGGCCCTGAACACTGAAGCTTTCTTT
>many|TRBV6-1|TRBJ1-5|-
CASRSGSDRPQHF
TGTGCCAGCAGATCAGGGTCCGATAGGCCCCAGCATTTT
>many|TRBV6-5|TRBJ2-6|-
CASSYSSAAVANVLTF
TGTGCCAGCAGTTACTCGTCAGCTGCTGTGGCCAACGTCCTGACTTTC
>many|TRBV28|TRBJ1-2|TRBD1
CASRPAGTGGAYYGYTF
TGTGCCAGCAGACCCGCCGGGACAGGGGGCGCTTACTATGGCTACACCTTC
>many|TRBV15|TRBJ1-1|-
CATSRGLGPNTEAFF
TGTGCCACCAGCAGAGGCTTGGGCCCGAACACTGAAGCTTTCTTT
>-|TRBV12-3/TRBV12-4|TRBJ2-7|TRBD2
CASREGTSGEQYF
TGTGCCAGCAGGGAAGGGACTAGCGGCGAGCAGTACTTC
>-|TRBV6-1|TRBJ1-2|-
CASSAIRTSKYYGYTF
TGTGCCAGCAGCGCTATACGGACGTCTAAATACTATGGCTACACCTTC
>few|TRBV6-1|TRBJ1-1|TRBD1
CASKWDRDDTEAFF
TGTGCCAGCAAATGGGACAGGGATGACACTGAAGCTTTCTTT
>many|TRBV5-1|TRBJ1-2|-
CASSLAGTSGYTF
TGCGCCAGCAGCTTGGCAGGGACTAGTGGCTACACCTTC
>many|TRBV20-1|TRBJ2-7|-
CSARGTLGITGNYEQYF
TGCAGTGCTAGAGGGACCTTAGGGATTACAGGTAACTACGAGCAGTACTTC
>many|TRBV19|TRBJ1-1|-
CASRSQWVTEAFF
TGTGCCAGTAGGTCTCAGTGGGTGACTGAAGCTTTCTTT
>many|TRBV6-5|TRBJ1-3|-
CASTSVTGNTIYF
TGTGCCAGCACCTCCGTGACGGGAAACACCATATATTTT
>-|TRBV7-9|TRBJ2-7|-
CASSFHFGEQYF
TGTGCCAGCAGCTTCCACTTCGGTGAGCAGTACTTC
>-|TRBV18|TRBJ1-1|TRBD1
CASSPTSGGTEAFF
TGTGCCAGCTCACCAACCTCAGGGGGCACTGAAGCTTTCTTT
>many|TRBV12-3/TRBV12-4|TRBJ2-2|TRBD1
CASSGTGGTGELFF
TGTGCCAGCAGCGGGACAGGGGGCACCGGGGAGCTGTTTTTT
>-|TRBV19|TRBJ1-1|-
CASSIGTPNTEAFF
TGTGCCAGTAGTATTGGCACCCCGAACACTGAAGCTTTCTTT
>many|TRBV7-2|TRBJ2-7|-
CASSQPLGQDQYF
TGTGCCAGCAGCCAACCACTTGGACAAGATCAGTACTTC
>many|TRBV28|TRBJ2-7|TRBD2
CAGCGSSYEQYF
TGTGCCGGTTGCGGGAGCTCCTACGAGCAGTACTTC